This T cell receptor (beta chain) was sequenced for a study of cytomegalovirus exposure and HLA in healthy donors. Study-wide results and caveats: Common viral pathogens seemed, in a later analysis, to connect with several of the most significant clusters. The study listed some 160 cytomegalovirus-associated TCR beta chains.

Per germline, CDR1 SGHAT and CDR2 FQNNGV. J lost 2 bases, V lost 5 bases, and 5 bases had no gene match. The CDR3 runs to 16 residues. This clone was seen only once. What it binds is unknown. Vbeta (60) and Jbeta (13) primers were used in the PCR. Under the authors' procedure: Approximately 9.9 million of 75 million to 85 million unique TCR beta chains were shared, per a later count. The repertoire was sequenced with immunoSEQ multiplex PCR; TCRdb's copy has only in-frame clones and lacks some. The D gene and trimming were derived from the DNA, and the V and J assignments and clone size from that table. The data hold fewer than 200,000 clones, with 82% observed a single time.

The genes are TRBV11-2 and TRBJ2-1; 11 positions match TRBD1. Sequencing was performed on PBMCs. The source of this sequence is a girl aged 2 to 9 in good health and CMV-seropositive. CDR3 sequence: CASSLTGQGAYNEQFF. CDR3 in DNA: TGTGCCAGCAGCCTAACGGGACAGGGGGCCTACAATGAGCAGTTCTTC.